The clone carrying this T cell receptor beta chain was observed a handful of times. Its specificity is unknown. To make TCR beta libraries, researchers used iRepertoire HTBI primers and Arm-PCR of CDR3 regions. Per the original methods: Identification of gene segments yielded some 62 TRBV and 14 TRBJ across samples. One entry per CDR3 protein, called by TCRdb with MiXCR from the multiplex PCR reads. The V and J calls follow TCRdb's processing rather than the paper's. The sample includes about 430,000 distinct CDR3 sequences, about 21% of them seen just once. The data were taken from a study of regulatory T cells in long-lasting Graves disease. J was trimmed by 5 bases and V by 2 bases; bases with no gene match: 10. The CDR3 is 17 amino acids. Germline V gene data show CDR1 as MGHRA and CDR2 as YSYEKL. Study-wide results and caveats: Newly diagnosed disease favored TRBV20-1 and TRBJ2-1 over persistent disease. Limited sample numbers may have lowered accuracy.

The time point was: persistent/refractory GD, antithyroid drugs over 5 years with positive TRAb. PBMC-derived RNA was used for the TCR library. Diagnosis followed American Thyroid Association guidelines for Graves' disease. The TCR comes from a female donor with Graves disease. The rearrangement uses TRBV4-1 and TRBJ2-5; TRBD1 agrees at 11 bases. Here the sequenced sample was peripheral blood mononuclear cells (PBMCs), taken when the disease was refractory, from a patient treated with antithyroid drugs. DNA of the CDR3: TGCGCCAGCAGCCAATCCCAAGGGACAGGGGGTTTGGAGACCCAGTACTTC. It specifies CASSQSQGTGGLETQYF.